This is a list of T cell receptor beta chains from one sample in a study of blood T cell repertoires in COVID-19. Profiled with immunoSEQ multiplex PCR; TCRdb holds only in-frame clones, not every one. The sample carries more than 120,000 clones, around nine tenths recorded once. The sample consisted of peripheral blood. These receptors all come from a woman aged 50 to 65 with active or convalescent COVID-19. CDR3s include the opening cysteine and the closing phenylalanine or tryptophan. Fields, in order: clone size, J gene, D gene, V gene, CDR3 protein, CDR3 DNA. A D gene is named only where the DNA matches it firmly. Clone size is given for some rows only: seen once, a few or many times, or a class if the clone is expanded.

>NA|TRBJ1-3|NA|TRBV7-2
CASSPAGASGNTIYF
TGTGCCAGCAGCCCAGCGGGCGCCTCTGGAAACACCATATATTTT
>NA|TRBJ1-1|NA|TRBV5-1
CASSLESGLNTEAFF
TGCGCCAGCAGCTTGGAGTCAGGCCTGAACACTGAAGCTTTCTTT
>NA|TRBJ2-3|NA|TRBV7-2
CASVPSSGLTDTQYF
TGTGCCAGCGTACCGTCGAGCGGCCTCACAGATACGCAGTATTTT
>NA|TRBJ2-2|NA|TRBV5-1
CASSPLKGDTGELFF
TGCGCCAGCAGCCCACTAAAGGGGGACACCGGGGAGCTGTTTTTT
>NA|TRBJ2-5|TRBD2|TRBV11-2
CASTSGGARETQYF
TGTGCCAGCACCTCCGGGGGGGCCAGAGAGACCCAGTACTTC
>once|TRBJ2-7|TRBD1|TRBV5-1
CASSPRDRGTYEQYF
TGCGCCAGCAGCCCACGGGACAGGGGGACTTACGAGCAGTACTTC
>NA|TRBJ1-2|TRBD1|TRBV28
CASSLVGDRRGYTF
TGTGCCAGCAGTTTAGTGGGGGACAGACGTGGCTACACCTTC
>NA|TRBJ2-7|NA|TRBV15
CATSRDRAGPEQYF
TGTGCCACCAGCAGAGATCGAGCAGGGCCCGAGCAGTACTTC
>NA|TRBJ2-3|TRBD1|TRBV11-2
CASSSQGAWTQYF
TGTGCCAGCAGCTCCCAGGGGGCCTGGACGCAGTATTTT
>few|TRBJ1-6|NA|TRBV20-1
CSASPGINLPF
TGCAGTGCTAGTCCAGGGATAAATCTGCCCTTT
>NA|TRBJ2-5|NA|TRBV20-1
CSAKRETQYF
TGCAGTGCCAAACGGGAGACCCAGTACTTC